These T cell receptor beta chains were read from a single sample in a study of T cell responses to AZD1222 COVID-19 vaccine. Sequencing used immunoSEQ multiplex PCR; TCRdb keeps in-frame clones, though not all of them. The sample has 180,000 or so clones, 88% seen once; the top ten hold 25% to 30%. This specimen consisted of peripheral blood, obtained 28 days after the second AZD1222 dose. The receptors were gathered from an adult who received the AZD1222 COVID-19 vaccine. Both conserved end residues are part of each CDR3. A row's size may be missing; if present it is once, few, many or a size class.

CDR3aa: CASSPQAGRRNQPQHF
abundance: many
j_gene: TRBJ1-5
v_gene: TRBV27

CDR3aa: CASTPTGTRGAQETQYF
abundance: .
j_gene: TRBJ2-5
v_gene: TRBV7-2

CDR3aa: CASSWDLYGYTF
abundance: .
j_gene: TRBJ1-2
v_gene: TRBV19

CDR3aa: CASQTSGSTDTQYF
abundance: .
j_gene: TRBJ2-3
v_gene: TRBV27

CDR3aa: CASSPGTSGFQETQYF
abundance: once
j_gene: TRBJ2-5
v_gene: TRBV6-2/TRBV6-3

CDR3aa: CASSIETSGSGQYF
abundance: .
j_gene: TRBJ2-3
v_gene: TRBV19

CDR3aa: CASKEQNNEKLFF
abundance: .
j_gene: TRBJ1-4
v_gene: TRBV28

CDR3aa: CASSLTGLSYEQYF
abundance: .
j_gene: TRBJ2-7
v_gene: TRBV27

CDR3aa: CASSILEMNTEAFF
abundance: few
j_gene: TRBJ1-1
v_gene: TRBV19

CDR3aa: CATSLGTGGNQPQHF
abundance: .
j_gene: TRBJ1-5
v_gene: TRBV15

CDR3aa: CASSPGRAYEQYF
abundance: .
j_gene: TRBJ2-7
v_gene: TRBV12-3/TRBV12-4

CDR3aa: CASSQVPSVDSYNEQFF
abundance: .
j_gene: TRBJ2-1
v_gene: TRBV3-1/TRBV3-2

CDR3aa: CASRLNTDTQYF
abundance: .
j_gene: TRBJ2-3
v_gene: TRBV12-3/TRBV12-4

CDR3aa: CAWSNTGGGQYF
abundance: .
j_gene: TRBJ2-7
v_gene: TRBV30

CDR3aa: CSVPGGIF
abundance: .
j_gene: TRBJ1-4
v_gene: TRBV20-1

CDR3aa: CASSVNPGQGAEDTQYF
abundance: .
j_gene: TRBJ2-3
v_gene: TRBV9

CDR3aa: CASNTGQGLNYGYTF
abundance: .
j_gene: TRBJ1-2
v_gene: TRBV28

CDR3aa: CASRLTTGNEQYF
abundance: .
j_gene: TRBJ2-7
v_gene: TRBV3-1/TRBV3-2

CDR3aa: CASSKGLAARTDTQYF
abundance: .
j_gene: TRBJ2-3
v_gene: TRBV11-3

CDR3aa: CASSQQGSGGESASYEQYF
abundance: .
j_gene: TRBJ2-7
v_gene: TRBV3-1/TRBV3-2

CDR3aa: CASAAATNEKLFF
abundance: few
j_gene: TRBJ1-4
v_gene: TRBV7-2

CDR3aa: CASGKGRSKTSSYEQYF
abundance: .
j_gene: TRBJ2-7
v_gene: TRBV28

CDR3aa: CASSRQGTLTEAFF
abundance: .
j_gene: TRBJ1-1
v_gene: TRBV7-3

CDR3aa: CAIRGDRGNEQYF
abundance: .
j_gene: TRBJ2-7
v_gene: TRBV10-3

CDR3aa: CASSYASDRVWSPLHF
abundance: few
j_gene: TRBJ1-6
v_gene: TRBV6-5

CDR3aa: CASSQKGRSSSYNSPLHF
abundance: once
j_gene: TRBJ1-6
v_gene: TRBV4-3

CDR3aa: CASGLRDEQFF
abundance: .
j_gene: TRBJ2-1
v_gene: TRBV21-1

CDR3aa: CASSLLKEVNGYTF
abundance: .
j_gene: TRBJ1-2
v_gene: TRBV28

CDR3aa: CASSAMDRGNQPQHF
abundance: .
j_gene: TRBJ1-5
v_gene: TRBV9

CDR3aa: CASSPPGDETQYF
abundance: few
j_gene: TRBJ2-5
v_gene: TRBV18

CDR3aa: CASSTGVGTEAFF
abundance: .
j_gene: TRBJ1-1
v_gene: TRBV12-3/TRBV12-4

CDR3aa: CAIRTSGRGGELFF
abundance: .
j_gene: TRBJ2-2
v_gene: TRBV10-2

CDR3aa: CASSSPGSSYEQYF
abundance: .
j_gene: TRBJ2-7
v_gene: TRBV7-9

CDR3aa: CASSYGGTSGETQYF
abundance: .
j_gene: TRBJ2-5
v_gene: TRBV6-2/TRBV6-3

CDR3aa: CASSEAGTAFDAQYF
abundance: .
j_gene: TRBJ2-3
v_gene: TRBV9

CDR3aa: CASSLEAGLTYEQYF
abundance: .
j_gene: TRBJ2-7
v_gene: TRBV11-2

CDR3aa: CASSPQQGRGEQFF
abundance: .
j_gene: TRBJ2-1
v_gene: TRBV7-3

CDR3aa: CSVFTSGPYEQYF
abundance: .
j_gene: TRBJ2-7
v_gene: TRBV29-1